The text below deals with one T cell receptor (beta chain). V lost 4 bases and J lost 0, with 12 bases in between. The CDR3 sequence is 15 residues long. Germline loops: CDR1 SGHTS, CDR2 YDEGEE. The data are from a study of shared clonotypes between healthy human individuals. At the level of the study: The study enrolled a couple of women and three men aged 18 to 49.

The assay was run at deep level. In the original analysis: ImmunoSEQ output held junction-only sequences without quality scores, so filtering differed. Only in-frame clones appear in the TCRdb table, and some are missing; sequencing was by immunoSEQ multiplex PCR. Clone size and the V and J calls come from that table; the DNA yielded D and trimming. The sample lists hundreds of thousands of clones, 60% to 75% occurring once. Specimen: memory CD4+ T cells sorted from blood. The subset denotes: CD45RA-negative fraction. The sequence came from a woman under 40 in good health. The chain uses TRBV5-8 and TRBJ2-3, with D perhaps given as TRBD1 or TRBD2 (5 bases each). The CDR3 region is CASSPGTHSTDTQYF. CDR3 nucleotides: TGTGCCAGCAGCCCAGGGACCCATAGCACAGATACGCAGTATTTT.